A selection of T cell receptor beta chains follows, all from one sample in a study of cytomegalovirus exposure and HLA in healthy donors. Data came from immunoSEQ multiplex PCR; TCRdb stores just in-frame clones and leaves some out. This table has 200,000 or so clones, roughly 80% appearing once. Sequencing was carried out using PBMCs. These receptors all come from a man aged 40-55 years in good health and CMV-seronegative. CDR3s include the opening cysteine and the closing phenylalanine or tryptophan. The D gene is left open where the match is weak. Clone size is shown for a subset of rows, as once, few, many or a class of expanded clone.

NA	TRBV6-1	NA	TRBJ2-7	TGTGCCAGCAGTGAAGAGTCGGGAGTCTACGAGCAGTACTTC	CASSEESGVYEQYF
few	TRBV2	NA	TRBJ1-5	TGTGCCAGCAGTGAAGCTGGGAGAGATCAGCCCCAGCATTTT	CASSEAGRDQPQHF
NA	TRBV29-1	NA	TRBJ2-2	TGCAGCGTTTCGTCGGGAACCGGGGAGCTGTTTTTT	CSVSSGTGELFF
NA	TRBV9	NA	TRBJ2-7	TGTGCCAGCAGCGTAGGTAACGAGCAGTACTTC	CASSVGNEQYF
few	TRBV7-2	NA	TRBJ2-7	TGTGCCAGCAGCTTCGACAGGAGCTACGAGCAGTACTTC	CASSFDRSYEQYF
once	TRBV7-3	TRBD2	TRBJ2-7	TGTGCCAGCAGCTTTAGCGGGAGGGCCGGTGAGCAGTACTTC	CASSFSGRAGEQYF
once	TRBV25-1	TRBD1	TRBJ1-2	TGTGCCAGCAGTGAACCGGGACAGGGAAGAGTTGGCTACACCTTC	CASSEPGQGRVGYTF
NA	TRBV20-1	NA	TRBJ1-1	TGCAGTGCTAGCAGATCTGAAGCTTTCTTT	CSASRSEAFF
NA	TRBV6-5	TRBD2	TRBJ2-7	TGTGCCAGCAGTTGGCGGGAGTCCTACGAGCAGTACTTC	CASSWRESYEQYF
NA	TRBV7-3	NA	TRBJ1-6	TGTGCCAGCAGCCGACAGCCAAATTCACCCCTCCACTTT	CASSRQPNSPLHF
NA	TRBV7-3	TRBD2	TRBJ2-1	TGTGCCAGCAGCTTTTGGACTAGCGGGATGGATGAGCAGTTCTTC	CASSFWTSGMDEQFF
NA	TRBV5-6	TRBD1	TRBJ2-7	TGTGCCAGCAGCTTCTTTTCCGGGACAGGGGGCTACGAGCAGTACTTC	CASSFFSGTGGYEQYF
NA	TRBV9	TRBD1	TRBJ1-2	TGTGCCAGCAGCGAACGGACAGGGAATGGCTACACCTTC	CASSERTGNGYTF
NA	TRBV10-3	TRBD1	TRBJ2-3	TGTGCCATCAGTGGGAACCCGGGACAGGGGACAGATACGCAGTATTTT	CAISGNPGQGTDTQYF
NA	TRBV28	TRBD1	TRBJ2-7	TGCGCCAGCAGCCCCCCCGGGACAGGAGCCTACGAGCAGTACTTC	CASSPPGTGAYEQYF
NA	TRBV5-4	NA	TRBJ2-5	TGTGCCAGCAGCTTGGCCGGGGGACAGGAGACCCAGTACTTC	CASSLAGGQETQYF
NA	TRBV4-1	NA	TRBJ2-3	TGCGCCAGCAGCCAAGGAACTGGGAGACTGACGGCAGATACGCAGTATTTT	CASSQGTGRLTADTQYF
once	TRBV7-8	TRBD1	TRBJ2-2	TGTGCCAGCAGCCCGACAGGGGGCGTCGCCGGGGAGCTGTTTTTT	CASSPTGGVAGELFF
NA	TRBV7-3	TRBD2	TRBJ2-1	TGTGCCAGCAGCATGACTAGCGGGAGGGTCGGCTCATCCTACAATGAGCAGTTCTTC	CASSMTSGRVGSSYNEQFF